This T cell receptor beta chain was sequenced during a study of blood T cells in healthy people across ages. The V and J ends lost 6 bases and 1 base respectively, with 12 bases between them. The CDR3 sequence is 13 residues long. Germline V gene data show CDR1 as SQVTM and CDR2 as ANQGSEA. A second PCR, run for about 6 to 11 cycles, used a sample-barcoded 5' primer plus a J-beta primer mix. TCRdb processed the 5' RACE reads anew with MiXCR; each CDR3 protein has one entry. Of about 1.7 million distinct CDR3 sequences in the sample, 28% were seen once. Sequenced sample: blood. The sequence was obtained from a woman in her twenties or thirties in good health. The chain is built from TRBV29-1 and TRBJ1-1, with D perhaps TRBD1 (5 bases). CDR3 amino acids: CSVLDSENTEAFF. Here the CDR3 DNA reads TGCAGCGTCCTCGACAGCGAGAACACTGAAGCTTTCTTT.